This entry lists 31 T cell receptor beta chains sequenced from one sample in a study of response to subunit inactivated influenza vaccine. TCRdb re-analysed the RT-PCR reads in MiXCR, keeping a single row per CDR3 protein. The table lists over 750,000 distinct CDR3 sequences, 21% of them singletons. The source material was PBMCs from blood, sampled 5 days after vaccination. The source is a man aged 50 to 59 who received an inactivated influenza vaccine.

The chain couples TRBV12-3 or TRBV12-4 to TRBJ2-7; maybe TRBD2 (5 bases). The CDR3 loop spans 16 amino acids. The V and J ends lost 0 bases and 0 bases respectively, with 12 bases between them. Written as DNA, the CDR3 is TGTGCCAGCAGTTTAGCCCGGGATATTTACTCCTACGAGCAGTACTTC. Protein product: CASSLARDIYSYEQYF.

This clonotype has only a few counts. The chain has TRBV12-3 or TRBV12-4 and TRBJ1-5; D might be TRBD1 (5 bases). Trimming left V 5 bases short and J 3 bases short, with 14 bases between. This CDR3 is built from 15 residues. DNA for the CDR3: TGTGCCAGCAGTGACCTAGACAGCTTCAATCAGCCCCAGCATTTT. Residues: CASSDLDSFNQPQHF.

The rearrangement joins TRBV5-5 to TRBJ2-7; either TRBD1 or TRBD2 may supply D (5 bases each). V lost 0 bases and J 2 bases, leaving 12 bases between the germline ends. The CDR3 totals 15 residues. The germline CDR1 and CDR2 sequences are SGHKS and YYEKEE (reference sequence). The CDR3 nucleotides are TGTGCCAGCAGCTTGGGGGGGTTTGCAGCCTACGAGCAGTACTTC. As protein: CASSLGGFAAYEQYF.

The chain uses TRBV7-6 and TRBJ2-5; 9 bases match TRBD2. This CDR3 is built from 16 residues. The J segment lost 4 bases and the V segment lost 1 base, leaving 7 bases of the junction unmatched. Germline CDR1 and CDR2: SGHVS and FNYEAQ. The CDR3 is CASSLGLRGGGETQYF. Written as DNA, the CDR3 is TGTGCCAGCAGCTTAGGGCTGCGGGGGGGAGGAGAGACCCAGTACTTC. The full variable domain, with the rest looked up from reference TRBV7-6 and TRBJ2-5, is GAGVSQSPRYKVTKRGQDVALRCDPISGHVSLYWYRQALGQGPEFLTYFNYEAQQDKSGLPNDRFSAERPEGSISTLTIQRTEQRDSAMYRCASSLGLRGGGETQYFGPGTRLLVL.

This clonotype was detected a few times. The V gene is TRBV27, the J gene TRBJ2-1; 9 bases match TRBD2. From germline, CDR1 is MNHEY and CDR2 SMNVEV (reference sequence). This CDR3 is built from 15 residues. V shed 7 bases and J 9 bases; nucleotides not matched to a gene: 13. CDR3 coding DNA: TGTGCCAGCAAATGGGGGCCTAGCGGGGTTTCTGAGCAGTTCTTC. It encodes CASKWGPSGVSEQFF.

This chain uses TRBV24-1 with TRBJ2-3; maybe TRBD1 (5 bases). V gave up 4 bases and J gave up 5 bases, with 21 bases separating them. CDR3 length equals 17 residues. Germline values: CDR1 KGHDR, CDR2 SFDVKD. CDR3 sequence reads: CATSDPARSGSIDTQYF. CDR3 in DNA: TGTGCCACCAGTGACCCCGCAAGGTCAGGGTCGATAGATACGCAGTATTTT.

The rearrangement uses TRBV3-1 and TRBJ2-7; D may match TRBD1 or TRBD2 (5 bases each). The V gene lost 0 bases and the J gene lost 2 bases, with 14 bases spanning the gap. Germline V CDR1 and CDR2: LGHDT, YNNKEL (reference sequence). This CDR3 has 16 residues. CDR3: CASSQDQARGAYEQYF. The CDR3 DNA sequence: TGTGCCAGCAGCCAAGATCAGGCCCGAGGGGCCTACGAGCAGTACTTC.

The chain has TRBV5-1 and TRBJ2-1; D gene unclear. This CDR3 has 11 residues. The V gene lost 0 bases and the J gene lost 15 bases, with 10 bases spanning the gap. Germline CDR1 is SGHRS and CDR2 is YFSETQ. Written as DNA, the CDR3 is TGCGCCAGCAGCTTGGGGGAAGGTTGGTTCTTC. Translation: CASSLGEGWFF.

This clonotype was seen a handful of times. The chain carries TRBV7-2 and TRBJ2-5, with D perhaps assigned TRBD1 or TRBD2 (5 bases each). CDR3 size: 12 residues. Germline CDR1 and CDR2: SGHTA and FQGNSA. V dropped 5 bases and J dropped 10 bases, with 14 bases sitting between them. The DNA for the CDR3 is TGTGCCAGCAGCCCCTATTTGGGGGACCAGTACTTC. It is translated as CASSPYLGDQYF. Using reference TRBV7-2 and TRBJ2-5 for the parts outside the CDR3, the full variable domain is GAGVSQSPSNKVTEKGKDVELRCDPISGHTALYWYRQSLGQGLEFLIYFQGNSAPDKSGLPSDRFSAERTGGSVSTLTIQRTQQEDSAVYLCASSPYLGDQYFGPGTRLLVL.

This clonotype came up a few times. V is TRBV6-1 and J is TRBJ2-3, with D perhaps matching TRBD1 or TRBD2 (5 bases each). V lost 3 bases and J lost 0, with 16 bases in between. CDR3 length: 17 amino acids. Germline values: CDR1 MNHNS, CDR2 SASEGT. The CDR3 protein is CASSEVGTQSSTDTQYF. The CDR3 DNA is TGTGCCAGCAGTGAGGTTGGGACCCAGAGTAGCACAGATACGCAGTATTTT.

This clonotype occurred many times. This chain connects TRBV7-2 to TRBJ2-7; D is unclear. Germline values: CDR1 SGHTA, CDR2 FQGNSA. Trimming took 3 bases from V and 2 from J, leaving 8 bases between them. The CDR3 has 13 amino acids. The CDR3, as DNA: TGTGCCAGCAGCTTCGGTCTAGCCTACGAGCAGTACTTC. It is translated as CASSFGLAYEQYF.

The sample holds a few counts of this clonotype. The V gene is TRBV6-1, the J gene TRBJ1-2; unclear D gene. Germline CDR1 reads MNHNS; CDR2 reads SASEGT. There are 16 residues in the CDR3. V was cut by 7 bases and J by 7 bases, with 25 bases left in between. The CDR3 nucleotides read TGTGCCAGCAATGACGGGTCCTACGGAGCTCCTGGTGGCTACACCTTC. Translating gives CASNDGSYGAPGGYTF.

This clonotype was seen more than once but under ten times. The genes are TRBV29-1 and TRBJ2-2; 8 bases are shared with TRBD1. The CDR3 runs 15 residues. Germline V gene sequence: CDR1 SQVTM, CDR2 ANQGSEA. Germline trimming cut 7 bases from V and 0 bases from J; bases unmatched to any gene: 7. The CDR3 protein is CSAHRGTANTGELFF. The CDR3 nucleotides read TGCAGCGCTCACAGGGGGACAGCGAACACCGGGGAGCTGTTTTTT.

This clonotype was observed many times. The CDR3 is CAISVQGKGNFNEQFF. The CDR3 DNA reads TGTGCCATCAGTGTACAGGGAAAGGGGAATTTTAATGAGCAGTTCTTC. J is TRBJ2-1 and V is TRBV10-3; the D gene is possibly TRBD1 (6 bases). Looked up from germline, CDR1 is ENHRY and CDR2 is SYGVKD. This CDR3 is 16 amino acids long. The V end was cut by 4 bases, the J end by 7 bases, with 20 bases between.

This chain links TRBV20-1 with TRBJ2-7, with D perhaps matching TRBD2 (5 bases). V was trimmed by 3 bases and J by 5 bases, leaving 8 bases between them. CDR1 and CDR2 from the germline V gene are DFQATT and SNEGSKA (reference sequence). The CDR3 is 11 residues long. CDR3 sequence reads: CSAREDNEQYF. CDR3 nucleotide sequence: TGCAGTGCTAGGGAGGATAACGAGCAGTACTTC.

The chain links TRBV24-1 to TRBJ2-1; 12 nucleotides agree with TRBD2. J gave up 7 bases and V 2 bases, and 8 bases lay outside the gene matches. Germline V CDR1 and CDR2: KGHDR, SFDVKD. The CDR3 is 17 amino acids. The CDR3 DNA is TGTGCCACCAGTGATTCGCTTAGACTAGCGGGAGATAATGAGCAGTTCTTC. Its protein is CATSDSLRLAGDNEQFF.

The V call is TRBV10-3, the J call TRBJ2-7, with D possibly TRBD1 on 5 matching bases. Trimming stripped 6 bases from V and 4 bases from J, with 10 bases between. The length of the CDR3 is 12 residues. Germline CDR1 and CDR2: ENHRY and SYGVKD. CDR3 in DNA: TGTGCCATCAGCCCGAGACAGTACGAGCAGTACTTC. This encodes CAISPRQYEQYF.

This clonotype was seen once. This chain joins TRBV5-8 and TRBJ2-1; possibly TRBD2 for D (5 bases). This CDR3 spans 17 amino acids. V shed 0 bases and J shed 9 bases, with 22 bases lying between them. Germline CDR1 SGHTS, CDR2 YDEGEE. In DNA, the CDR3 is TGTGCCAGCAGCTTGGCTAGGCAGCAGATCACTCGGGGTGAGCAGTTCTTC. Its translation: CASSLARQQITRGEQFF.

This chain joins TRBV7-8 and TRBJ2-7; 9 nucleotides align to TRBD2. Germline V lookup: CDR1 SGHVS, CDR2 FQNEAQ. This CDR3 contains 15 residues. V lost 6 bases to trimming and J lost 3 bases; unmatched junction nucleotides: 9. The CDR3 DNA reads as TGTGCCAGCAGAATAGGGGCTAGCGGGATCTACGAGCAGTACTTC. Residues: CASRIGASGIYEQYF.

The chain carries TRBV4-3 and TRBJ1-1; 11 bases align to TRBD1. The CDR3 spans 17 residues. The ends lost 2 bases at V and 0 bases at J; junction bases unmatched: 5. From germline, CDR1 is LGHNA and CDR2 YSLEER. The CDR3 protein is CASSQWTGGAMNTEAFF. CDR3 DNA: TGCGCCAGCAGCCAATGGACAGGGGGCGCCATGAACACTGAAGCTTTCTTT.

This chain joins TRBV9 and TRBJ2-7, with TRBD2 matching over 9 bases. The V gene's germline CDR1 is SGDLS and CDR2 YYNGEE. CDR3 length: 16 residues. V trimming: 1 base; J trimming: 2 bases; junction bases outside the gene matches: 7. DNA of the CDR3: TGTGCCAGCAGCGTATGGCCAAGCGGGAGGACCTACGAGCAGTACTTC. Protein sequence: CASSVWPSGRTYEQYF.

This clonotype was detected only a few times. The V call is TRBV4-2, the J call TRBJ1-2; tentatively, D is TRBD1 (5 bases). This CDR3 spans 16 amino acids. Trimming removed 0 bases from V and 8 bases from J, with 19 bases in between. Germline loops: CDR1 LGHNA, CDR2 YNFKEQ. CDR3 nucleotides: TGTGCCAGCAGCCAAGATGGTCGGCGAAGGGGAGAGGGCTACACCTTC. It encodes CASSQDGRRRGEGYTF.

The V call is TRBV4-2, the J call TRBJ2-5, with a possible D match to TRBD2 (5 bases). Looked up from germline, CDR1 is LGHNA and CDR2 is YNFKEQ. Deletions cut 4 bases from V and 3 bases from J, with 9 bases between. This CDR3 has 13 amino acids. DNA of the CDR3: TGTGCCAGCAGCCCCCCCGGGAAAGAGACCCAGTACTTC. Its translation: CASSPPGKETQYF.

The chain uses TRBV2 and TRBJ1-5; D remains ambiguous. Germline V gives CDR1 SNHLY, CDR2 FYNNEI. The V and J ends lost 11 bases and 2 bases respectively, with 25 bases between them. CDR3 length equals 17 residues. For the CDR3, the DNA is TGTGCCCTCAGTTTAGCGCTTAACAGCCAGGGCAATCAGCCCCAGCATTTT. Translated: CALSLALNSQGNQPQHF.

In nucleotides, the CDR3 is TGTGCCAGCAGTTTTGTGGCGGGGGGTACAACCAAAGAGACCCAGTACTTC. Translation gives CASSFVAGGTTKETQYF. The chain joins TRBV12-3 or TRBV12-4 to TRBJ2-5; 8 nucleotides align to TRBD2. The CDR3 totals 17 residues. V lost 3 bases to trimming and J lost 3 bases; unmatched junction nucleotides: 12.

The V gene is TRBV9, the J gene TRBJ2-5, with 10 nucleotides matching TRBD1. Trimming took 4 bases from V and 9 from J; bases not matched to a gene: 9. This CDR3 spans 14 amino acids. Germline V gene lookup returns CDR1 SGDLS and CDR2 YYNGEE. CDR3 sequence: CASSPSSDRGPQYF. CDR3 coding DNA: TGTGCCAGCAGCCCGTCTTCCGACAGGGGGCCCCAGTACTTC.

The V call is TRBV27, the J call TRBJ2-2, with D possibly TRBD1 on 6 matching bases. The ends were cut back, 5 bases at V and 6 bases at J, with 25 bases in the middle. The CDR3 is made up of 18 amino acids. Germline values: CDR1 MNHEY, CDR2 SMNVEV (reference sequence). The DNA of the CDR3 is TGTGCCAGCAGTACGTATGGCAGGGGAGAAAAAGCGGCCGGGGAGCTGTTTTTT. Translated: CASSTYGRGEKAAGELFF.

This clonotype has just a few counts. The chain uses TRBV5-5 and TRBJ2-7; D not certain. Per the germline V gene, CDR1 is SGHKS and CDR2 is YYEKEE (reference sequence). The CDR3 extends over 14 amino acids. V lost 2 bases and J lost 3, with 12 bases in between. The CDR3 is CASSFVGLIYEQYF. In DNA form, the CDR3 reads TGTGCCAGCAGCTTCGTGGGGTTAATCTACGAGCAGTACTTC.

This chain uses TRBV20-1 with TRBJ1-4; possible D gene TRBD1, 5 bases. CDR1 and CDR2 (germline): DFQATT, SNEGSKA (reference sequence). The V and J ends lost 2 bases and 6 bases respectively, with 16 bases between them. This CDR3 spans 15 amino acids. The CDR3 spells CSARSWQGVHEKLFF. Here the CDR3 DNA reads TGCAGTGCTAGATCCTGGCAAGGGGTTCATGAAAAACTGTTTTTT.

The genes are TRBV7-9 and TRBJ1-1; D is uncertain. This CDR3 is built from 15 residues. Germline V lookup: CDR1 SEHNR, CDR2 FQNEAQ (reference sequence). V lost 4 bases to trimming and J lost 2 bases, with 14 bases between them. CDR3 region: CASSWREGRNTEAFF. CDR3 in DNA: TGTGCCAGCAGCTGGAGGGAGGGCAGAAACACTGAAGCTTTCTTT.

The chain employs TRBV12-3 or TRBV12-4 and TRBJ1-1; D unresolved. The V gene lost 6 bases and the J gene lost 0 bases, with 11 bases spanning the gap. The CDR3 has 14 amino acids. The CDR3 reads CASRFSVLNTEAFF. The CDR3 region has the DNA TGTGCCAGCAGATTCTCTGTTCTGAACACTGAAGCTTTCTTT.